The rows below give T cell receptor beta chains drawn from one sample of a study of T cell repertoires in cytomegalovirus infection. Antigens of these TCRs are unknown. TCRdb recomputed calls from the reads with MiXCR, one row per CDR3 protein. The table shows under 350,000 distinct CDR3 sequences, with under 25% occurring only once. The input for sequencing was cultured PBMCs, taken from culture after CMV antigen stimulation. Source of these receptors: a human donor in good health (CMV status not recorded). Some clones in this sample may be carry-over from other donors' samples. CDR3s include the opening cysteine and the closing phenylalanine or tryptophan. D genes are given only for firm matches. Size tells how often a clone was seen (once, few, many) or the class of an expanded clone, and some rows leave it out.

V	size	J	D	DNA	CDR3
TRBV11-1	few	TRBJ1-2	TRBD1	TGTGCCAGCAGCTCTCGACAGGGGCATGGCTACACCTTC	CASSSRQGHGYTF
TRBV19	once	TRBJ1-2	NA	TGTGCCAGTAGTACCCAACGGACAGATTATGGCTACACCTTC	CASSTQRTDYGYTF
TRBV7-8	many	TRBJ1-5	NA	TGTGCCAGCAGCTTAGTCTCTCCCACAGTCTCGACCCAGCCCCAGCATTTT	CASSLVSPTVSTQPQHF
TRBV7-2	many	TRBJ2-5	NA	TGTGCCAGCAGCCTCCGGACTGGACAAGAGACCCAGTACTTC	CASSLRTGQETQYF
TRBV12-3/TRBV12-4	once	TRBJ2-5	TRBD2	TGTGCCAGCAGTCCAGGGACTAGCGAGACCCAGTACTTC	CASSPGTSETQYF
TRBV5-1	many	TRBJ2-2	NA	TGCGCCAGCAGCCTGGGACGAAACACCGGGGAGCTGTTTTTT	CASSLGRNTGELFF
TRBV6-2/TRBV6-3	NA	TRBJ2-7	NA	TGTGCCAGCAGTGTCCGTTCGGGGCCGCAGTACTTC	CASSVRSGPQYF
TRBV7-2	many	TRBJ2-3	TRBD2	TGTGCCAGCAGCTTAGTAGCGGGAAACACAGATACGCAGTATTTT	CASSLVAGNTDTQYF
TRBV28	many	TRBJ1-2	NA	TGTGCCAGCAGTAGCCGACCCAGGGGACGGGCCGGTGGCTACACCTTC	CASSSRPRGRAGGYTF
TRBV7-2	many	TRBJ2-7	NA	TGTGCCAGCAGCTCAAAGGGCGCGGCCTCCTACGAGCAGTACTTC	CASSSKGAASYEQYF
TRBV5-1	few	TRBJ2-2	NA	TGCGCCAGCAGCTCGCACGACTCCCCCGGGGAGCTGTTTTTT	CASSSHDSPGELFF
TRBV28	NA	TRBJ1-2	TRBD1	TGTGCCAGCAGTTTGGCGCAGGGGGCTCAGGGCTACACCTTC	CASSLAQGAQGYTF
TRBV7-2	NA	TRBJ1-2	NA	TGTGCCAGCAGCTTATTTTCCAGAACGAAAAACTATGGCTACACCTTC	CASSLFSRTKNYGYTF
TRBV7-2	NA	TRBJ1-1	NA	TGTGCCAGCAGCTTAGGACCCCCGAACACTGAAGCTTTCTTT	CASSLGPPNTEAFF
TRBV7-8	many	TRBJ2-2	NA	TGTGCCAGCAGCCGTTATGGAGGCGGGACCTTAAGGACCGGGGAGCTGTTTTTT	CASSRYGGGTLRTGELFF
TRBV7-8	many	TRBJ2-2	NA	TGTGCCAGCAGCACACGACTTGTCTCCGGGGAGCTGTTTTTT	CASSTRLVSGELFF
TRBV19	few	TRBJ2-3	NA	TGTGCCAGTAGTATGGGGCAGTCCAGCACAGATACGCAGTATTTT	CASSMGQSSTDTQYF
TRBV19	few	TRBJ2-3	NA	TGTGCCAGTAGTATAGTCACTCGGAGCGGGGATACGCAGTATTTT	CASSIVTRSGDTQYF
TRBV14	few	TRBJ2-1	NA	TGTGCCAGCAGCTCACTAAACTGGCCTCCGGGAAACAATGAGCAGTTCTTC	CASSSLNWPPGNNEQFF
TRBV11-3	few	TRBJ2-1	TRBD2	TGTGCCAGCAGCTATGGACTAGCGGGAGGGTATCATGAGCAGTTCTTC	CASSYGLAGGYHEQFF
TRBV4-1	few	TRBJ2-5	TRBD2	TGCGCCAGCAGCCAAGATCCCTCACTAGCGGGGCAAGAGACCCAGTACTTC	CASSQDPSLAGQETQYF
TRBV5-1	many	TRBJ2-1	TRBD1	TGCGCCAGTGGTCTCGGGACAGGGTACAATGAGCAGTTCTTC	CASGLGTGYNEQFF
TRBV12-3/TRBV12-4	few	TRBJ1-4	NA	TGTGCCAGCCGCTTAGGACAGACTAATGAAAAACTGTTTTTT	CASRLGQTNEKLFF
TRBV12-3/TRBV12-4	few	TRBJ1-1	NA	TGTGCCAGCAGTCTAGGATTGGTACAAGCTTTCTTT	CASSLGLVQAFF
TRBV7-2	many	TRBJ2-1	TRBD2	TGTGCCAGCCGACTAGCGGTCCCCAATGAGCAGTTCTTC	CASRLAVPNEQFF
TRBV10-3	NA	TRBJ2-3	TRBD2	TGTGCCATCAGTGAGTCGGTACTAGCGGGAGGAAAGGATACGCAGTATTTT	CAISESVLAGGKDTQYF
TRBV19	once	TRBJ2-7	NA	TGTGCCTTTCCCCCCGAAGGCCCCTACGAGCAGTACTTC	CAFPPEGPYEQYF
TRBV20-1	few	TRBJ2-5	NA	TGCAGTGCTAGAAGTCTGGTATACGGGACCCAGTACTTC	CSARSLVYGTQYF
TRBV4-1	NA	TRBJ2-1	NA	TGCGCCAGCAGCCAAGCTTACGGCGGAGGATACAATGAGCAGTTCTTC	CASSQAYGGGYNEQFF
TRBV7-2	many	TRBJ1-1	NA	TGTGCCAGCAGCCCCATAAGAGGGGTGGGCACTGAAGCTTTCTTT	CASSPIRGVGTEAFF
TRBV20-1	NA	TRBJ2-2	NA	TGCAGTGCCCCCGGGGACACCGGGGAGCTGTTTTTT	CSAPGDTGELFF
TRBV7-2	many	TRBJ1-4	NA	TGTGCCAGCAGCTTAGTGTTCAGGAATGAAAAACTGTTTTTT	CASSLVFRNEKLFF
TRBV11-3	once	TRBJ1-6	NA	TGTGCCAGCAGCATACGGGCGGCGAATTCACCCCTCCACTTT	CASSIRAANSPLHF
TRBV7-2	few	TRBJ1-1	NA	TGTGCTAGCAAATTCGACAGGGAAGCTTTCTTT	CASKFDREAFF
TRBV9	NA	TRBJ1-3	NA	TGTGCCAGCAGCGTACAAGGGCAGGGAAACACCATATATTTT	CASSVQGQGNTIYF
TRBV7-2	many	TRBJ2-7	TRBD2	TGTGCCAGCAGCTTAGGAGGAACTAGCGGGAGTAGAGGGGAGCAGTACTTC	CASSLGGTSGSRGEQYF
TRBV18	NA	TRBJ1-6	TRBD1	TGTGCCAGCTCACCACTTCGCCAGGGGGATTTTCTGAATTCACCCCTCCGCTTT	CASSPLRQGDFLNSPLRF
TRBV7-2	many	TRBJ1-1	TRBD1	TGTGCCAGCAGCTGGGGACCGGGACAGGGGAACACTGAAGCTTTCTTT	CASSWGPGQGNTEAFF
TRBV29-1	NA	TRBJ2-6	NA	TGCAGCGTCGACTTAGGACAAATCTCTGGGGCCAACGTCCTGACTTTC	CSVDLGQISGANVLTF
TRBV12-3/TRBV12-4	few	TRBJ1-2	NA	TGTGCCAGCAGTTTAGTCAGGCGCCGGGGCTACACCTTC	CASSLVRRRGYTF
TRBV18	few	TRBJ2-1	TRBD2	TGTGCCAGCTCACCATCGGCGACTAGCGGTATCAATGAGCAGTTCTTC	CASSPSATSGINEQFF
TRBV4-1	NA	TRBJ2-1	TRBD2	TGCGCCAGCAGCCCTGTGACTAGCGGGAGGCGGAATGAGCAGTTCTTC	CASSPVTSGRRNEQFF
TRBV19	few	TRBJ1-2	TRBD1	TGTGCCAGTAGTCCCCAGACAGGGGTGGGTGGCTACACCTTC	CASSPQTGVGGYTF
TRBV7-2	many	TRBJ2-2	NA	TGTGCCAGCAGCCTGACCGGCCACTACAAGAGAGCCGGGGAGCTGTTTTTT	CASSLTGHYKRAGELFF
TRBV29-1	NA	TRBJ2-1	NA	TGCAGCGTTGTGGTGGGCTCCTACAATGAGCAGTTCTTC	CSVVVGSYNEQFF
TRBV7-2	few	TRBJ2-1	NA	TGTGCCAGCAGCGTTGGACCTGACAATGAGCAGTTCTTC	CASSVGPDNEQFF
TRBV6-1	many	TRBJ1-1	NA	TGTGCCAGCTCGACTGGAGGACCCCTTGGCACTGAAGCTTTCTTT	CASSTGGPLGTEAFF
TRBV7-2	many	TRBJ2-3	TRBD2	TGTGCCAGCAGTAGCGGGAGGGGTGATACGCAGTATTTT	CASSSGRGDTQYF
TRBV6-5	NA	TRBJ1-6	NA	TGTGCCAGCAGTTATCAGAATAATTCACCCCTCCACTTT	CASSYQNNSPLHF
TRBV13	few	TRBJ2-3	TRBD2	TGTGCCAGCAGCTTAGCTACGGGACTAGCGGGGAAAAGCACAGATACGCAGTATTTT	CASSLATGLAGKSTDTQYF
TRBV10-3	few	TRBJ2-3	NA	TGTGCCATCTCCCCGGGGAAAGGCAGCACAGATACGCAGTATTTT	CAISPGKGSTDTQYF
TRBV3-1	few	TRBJ2-1	TRBD2	TGTGCCAGCAGCCAAGATCCCCCGGGAGGAGGAAATGAGCAGTTCTTC	CASSQDPPGGGNEQFF
TRBV6-1	NA	TRBJ2-1	NA	TGTGCCAGCTGGGCCGTGTCCGGGACTCGCAATGAGCAGTTCTTC	CASWAVSGTRNEQFF
TRBV6-6	few	TRBJ2-1	TRBD2	TGTGCCAGCGGGCGGGAGGGGGGCGACAATGAGCAGTTCTTC	CASGREGGDNEQFF
TRBV12-3/TRBV12-4	NA	TRBJ1-5	NA	TGTGCCAGCACCGACTCAGGGGCTCAGCCCCAGCATTTT	CASTDSGAQPQHF
TRBV15	NA	TRBJ2-3	NA	TGTGCCACCAGCAGAGATGGGGCAACGGAGTATCTCACAGATACGCAGTATTTT	CATSRDGATEYLTDTQYF
TRBV27	NA	TRBJ2-6	NA	TGTGCCAGCAGTACCTCCGGGGGAGCCAACGTCCTGACTTTC	CASSTSGGANVLTF
TRBV27	few	TRBJ2-1	TRBD2	TGTGCCAGCAGTTTAGAAGTAGCGGGAGCGGGAAGCTCCTACAATGAGCAGTTCTTC	CASSLEVAGAGSSYNEQFF
TRBV6-5	NA	TRBJ2-6	TRBD1	TGTGCCAGCAGGGGACAGGGGATATCTGGGGCCAACGTCCTGACTTTC	CASRGQGISGANVLTF